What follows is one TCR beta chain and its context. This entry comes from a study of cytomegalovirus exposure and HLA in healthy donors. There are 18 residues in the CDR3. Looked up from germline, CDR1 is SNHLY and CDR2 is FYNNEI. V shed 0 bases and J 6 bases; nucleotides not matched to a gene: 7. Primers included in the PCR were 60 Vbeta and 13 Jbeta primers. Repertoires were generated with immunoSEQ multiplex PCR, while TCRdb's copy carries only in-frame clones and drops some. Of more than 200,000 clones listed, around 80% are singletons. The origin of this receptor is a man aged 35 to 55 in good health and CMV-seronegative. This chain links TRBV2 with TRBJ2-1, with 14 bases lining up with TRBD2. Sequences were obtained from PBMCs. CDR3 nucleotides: TGTGCCAGCAGTGAAGCCCTGGGACTAGCGGGAGTGGGCAATGAGCAGTTCTTC. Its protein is CASSEALGLAGVGNEQFF.